What follows is one T cell receptor beta chain and its context. Its antigen remains unknown. This entry belongs to a study of blood T cells in healthy people across ages. Findings and limits, study-wide: Greater diversity and more naive CD4+ cells were seen in long-lived donors than in aged donors.

Each sample yielded at least 6 million isolated PBMCs. Extraction of total RNA produced a minimum of 5.5 micrograms from each sample. V was cut by 0 bases and J by 6 bases, with 16 bases left in between. This CDR3 has 16 residues. Germline lookup yields CDR1 SGHRS and CDR2 YFSETQ. Then a second PCR, running roughly 7 to 11 cycles, was carried out with a sample-barcoded 5' primer and a J-beta primer mix. TCRdb reanalysed the 5' RACE reads using MiXCR and keeps one entry per CDR3 protein. The table has more than 1 million distinct CDR3 sequences, around 45% seen once. This chain uses TRBV5-1 with TRBJ2-1, with D perhaps being TRBD1 or TRBD2 (5 bases each). The sequence was collected from a woman aged 55-70 years in good health. The sample comprised blood. The DNA of the CDR3 is TGCGCCAGCAGCTTGGTTGGTACGGGACGATTCAATGAGCAGTTCTTC. Translation: CASSLVGTGRFNEQFF.